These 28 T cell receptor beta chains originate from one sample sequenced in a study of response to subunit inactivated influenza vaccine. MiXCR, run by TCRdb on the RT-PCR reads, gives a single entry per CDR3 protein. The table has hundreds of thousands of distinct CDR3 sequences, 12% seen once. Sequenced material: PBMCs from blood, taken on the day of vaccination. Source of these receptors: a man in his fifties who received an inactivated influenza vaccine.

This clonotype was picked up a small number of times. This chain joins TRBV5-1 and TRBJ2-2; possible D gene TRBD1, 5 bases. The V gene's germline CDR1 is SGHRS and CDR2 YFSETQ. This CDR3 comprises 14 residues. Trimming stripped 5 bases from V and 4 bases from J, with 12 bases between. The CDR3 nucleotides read TGCGCCAGCAGACGTGCAGGGTTCACCGGGGAGCTGTTTTTT. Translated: CASRRAGFTGELFF.

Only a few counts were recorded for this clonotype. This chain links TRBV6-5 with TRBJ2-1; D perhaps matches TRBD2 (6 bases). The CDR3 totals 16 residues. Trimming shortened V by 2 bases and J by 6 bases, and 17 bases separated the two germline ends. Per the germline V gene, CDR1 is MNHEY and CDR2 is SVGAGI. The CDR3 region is CASSYLFTGRSNEQFF. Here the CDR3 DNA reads TGTGCCAGCAGTTACCTGTTTACGGGGAGGAGCAATGAGCAGTTCTTC.

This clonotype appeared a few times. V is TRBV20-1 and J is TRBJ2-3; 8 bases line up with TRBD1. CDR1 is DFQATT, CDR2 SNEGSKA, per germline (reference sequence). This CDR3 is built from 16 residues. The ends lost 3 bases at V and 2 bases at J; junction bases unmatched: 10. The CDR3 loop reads CSASRTGFSSTDTQYF. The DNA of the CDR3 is TGCAGTGCTAGCAGGACAGGGTTCTCTTCCACAGATACGCAGTATTTT.

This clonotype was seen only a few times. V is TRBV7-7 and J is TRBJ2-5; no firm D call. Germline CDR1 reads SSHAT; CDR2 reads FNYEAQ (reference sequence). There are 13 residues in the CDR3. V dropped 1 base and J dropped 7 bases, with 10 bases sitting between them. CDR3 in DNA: TGTGCCAGCAGCTTAGACGCTAGGGTGACCCAGTACTTC. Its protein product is CASSLDARVTQYF.

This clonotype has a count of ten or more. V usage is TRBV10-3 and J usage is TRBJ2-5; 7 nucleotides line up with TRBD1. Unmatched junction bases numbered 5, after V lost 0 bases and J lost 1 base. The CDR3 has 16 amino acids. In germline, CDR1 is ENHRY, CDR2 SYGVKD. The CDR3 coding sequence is TGTGCCATCAGTGAGTCTAAAGGGACAGCCCAAGAGACCCAGTACTTC. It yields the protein CAISESKGTAQETQYF.

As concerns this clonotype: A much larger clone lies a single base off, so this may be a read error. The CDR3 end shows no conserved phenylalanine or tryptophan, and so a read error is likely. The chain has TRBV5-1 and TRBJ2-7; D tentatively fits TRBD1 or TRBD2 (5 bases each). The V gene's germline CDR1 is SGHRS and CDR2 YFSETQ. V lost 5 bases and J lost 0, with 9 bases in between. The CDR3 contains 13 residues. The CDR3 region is CASRIGGSYEQYS. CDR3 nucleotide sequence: TGCGCCAGCAGAATTGGGGGCTCCTACGAGCAGTACTCC.

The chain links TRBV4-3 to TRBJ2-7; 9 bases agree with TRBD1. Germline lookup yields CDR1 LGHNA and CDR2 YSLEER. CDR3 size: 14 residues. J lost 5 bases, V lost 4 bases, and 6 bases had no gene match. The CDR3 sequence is CASSRRTGENEQYF. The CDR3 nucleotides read TGCGCCAGCAGCCGAAGGACAGGGGAAAACGAGCAGTACTTC.

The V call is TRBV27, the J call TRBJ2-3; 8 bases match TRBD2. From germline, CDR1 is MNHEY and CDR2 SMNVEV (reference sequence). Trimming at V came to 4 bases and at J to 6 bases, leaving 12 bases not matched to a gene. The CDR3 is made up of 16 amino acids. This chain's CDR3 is CASSWDLAGGSDTQYF. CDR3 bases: TGTGCCAGCAGTTGGGATCTAGCGGGTGGGTCGGATACGCAGTATTTT.

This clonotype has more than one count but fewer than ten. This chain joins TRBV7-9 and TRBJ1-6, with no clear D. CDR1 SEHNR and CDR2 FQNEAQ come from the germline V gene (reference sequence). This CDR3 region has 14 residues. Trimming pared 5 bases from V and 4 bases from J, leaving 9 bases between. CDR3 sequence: CASSPDGYNSPLHF. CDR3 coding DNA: TGTGCCAGCAGCCCGGACGGATATAATTCACCCCTCCACTTT.

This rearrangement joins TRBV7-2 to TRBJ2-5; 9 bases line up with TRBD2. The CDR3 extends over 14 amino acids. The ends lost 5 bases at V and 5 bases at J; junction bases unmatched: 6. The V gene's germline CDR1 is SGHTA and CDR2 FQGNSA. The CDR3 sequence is CASSPGTSLETQYF. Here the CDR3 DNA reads TGTGCCAGCAGCCCAGGGACTAGCCTCGAGACCCAGTACTTC.

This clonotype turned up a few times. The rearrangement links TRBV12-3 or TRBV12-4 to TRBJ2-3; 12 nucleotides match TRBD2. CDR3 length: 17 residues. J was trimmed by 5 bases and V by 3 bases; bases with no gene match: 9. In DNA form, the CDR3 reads TGTGCCAGCAGTTTCCTAGCGGGAGGGCCATCGGTAGATACGCAGTATTTT. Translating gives CASSFLAGGPSVDTQYF.

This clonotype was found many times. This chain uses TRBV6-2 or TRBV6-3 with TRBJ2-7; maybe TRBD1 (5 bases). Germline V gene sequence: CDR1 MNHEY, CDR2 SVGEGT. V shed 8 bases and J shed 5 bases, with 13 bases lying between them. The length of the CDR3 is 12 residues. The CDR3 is CASRLGVHEQYF. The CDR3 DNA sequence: TGTGCCAGCCGATTAGGGGTCCACGAGCAGTACTTC.

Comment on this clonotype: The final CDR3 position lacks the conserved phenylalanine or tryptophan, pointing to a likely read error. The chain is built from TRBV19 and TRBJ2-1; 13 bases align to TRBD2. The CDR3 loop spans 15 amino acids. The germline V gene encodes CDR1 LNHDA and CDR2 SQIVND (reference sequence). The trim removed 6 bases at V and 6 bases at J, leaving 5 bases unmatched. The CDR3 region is CASSRLAGGPNEQFY. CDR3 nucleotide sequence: TGTGCCAGTAGCAGACTAGCGGGAGGACCCAATGAGCAGTTCTAC.

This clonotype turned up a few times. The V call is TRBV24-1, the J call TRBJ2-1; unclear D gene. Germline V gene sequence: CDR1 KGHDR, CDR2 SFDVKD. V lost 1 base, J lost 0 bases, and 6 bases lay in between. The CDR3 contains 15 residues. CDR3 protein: CATSDFGSSYNEQFF. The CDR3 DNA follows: TGTGCCACCAGTGATTTTGGTAGCTCCTACAATGAGCAGTTCTTC.

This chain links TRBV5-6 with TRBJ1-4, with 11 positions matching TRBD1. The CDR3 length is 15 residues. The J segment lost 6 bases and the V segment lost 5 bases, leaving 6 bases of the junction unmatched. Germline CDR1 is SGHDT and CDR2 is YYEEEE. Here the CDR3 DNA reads TGTGCCAGCAGGAAGCGGACAGGGGGCTATGAAAAACTGTTTTTT. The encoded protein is CASRKRTGGYEKLFF.

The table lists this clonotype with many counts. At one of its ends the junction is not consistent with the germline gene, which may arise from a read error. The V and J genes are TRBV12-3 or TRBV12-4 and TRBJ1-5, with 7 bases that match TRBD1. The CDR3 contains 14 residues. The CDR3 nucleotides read TGCGCCAGCAGCCTGACAGGGAGCAATCAGCCCCAGCATTTT. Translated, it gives CASSLTGSNQPQHF.

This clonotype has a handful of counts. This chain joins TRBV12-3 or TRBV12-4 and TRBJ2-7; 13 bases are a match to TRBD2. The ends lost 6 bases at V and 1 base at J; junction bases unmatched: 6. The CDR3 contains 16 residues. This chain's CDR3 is CASRLGLAGNSYEQYF. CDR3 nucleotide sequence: TGTGCCAGCAGACTGGGACTAGCGGGAAATTCCTACGAGCAGTACTTC.

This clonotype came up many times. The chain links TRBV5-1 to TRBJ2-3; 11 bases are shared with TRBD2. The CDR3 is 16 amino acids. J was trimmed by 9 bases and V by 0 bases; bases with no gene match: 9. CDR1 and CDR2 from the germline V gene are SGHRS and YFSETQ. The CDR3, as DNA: TGCGCCAGCAGCTTGGCCGAGCTAGCGGGGGGCCGGACGCAGTATTTT. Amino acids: CASSLAELAGGRTQYF.

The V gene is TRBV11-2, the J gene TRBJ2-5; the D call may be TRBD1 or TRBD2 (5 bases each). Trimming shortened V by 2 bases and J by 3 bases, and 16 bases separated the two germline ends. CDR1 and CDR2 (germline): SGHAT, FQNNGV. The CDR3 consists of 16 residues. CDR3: CASSLRTSGSKETQYF. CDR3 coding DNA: TGTGCCAGCAGCTTAAGGACATCGGGGTCAAAAGAGACCCAGTACTTC.

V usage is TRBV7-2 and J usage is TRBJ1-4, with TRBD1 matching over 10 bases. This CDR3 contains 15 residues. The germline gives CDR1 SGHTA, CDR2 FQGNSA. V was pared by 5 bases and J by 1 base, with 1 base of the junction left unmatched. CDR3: CASSRTGGTNEKLFF. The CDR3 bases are TGTGCCAGCAGCAGGACAGGGGGAACTAATGAAAAACTGTTTTTT.

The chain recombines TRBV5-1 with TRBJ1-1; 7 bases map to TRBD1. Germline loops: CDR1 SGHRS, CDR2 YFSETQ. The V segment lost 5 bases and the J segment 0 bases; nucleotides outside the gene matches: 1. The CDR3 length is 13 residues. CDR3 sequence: CASRQGVNTEAFF. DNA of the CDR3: TGCGCCAGCAGGCAGGGGGTGAACACTGAAGCTTTCTTT. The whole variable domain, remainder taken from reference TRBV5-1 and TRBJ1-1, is KAGVTQTPRYLIKTRGQQVTLSCSPISGHRSVSWYQQTPGQGLQFLFEYFSETQRNKGNFPGRFSGRQFSNSRSEMNVSTLELGDSALYLCASRQGVNTEAFFGQGTRLTVV.

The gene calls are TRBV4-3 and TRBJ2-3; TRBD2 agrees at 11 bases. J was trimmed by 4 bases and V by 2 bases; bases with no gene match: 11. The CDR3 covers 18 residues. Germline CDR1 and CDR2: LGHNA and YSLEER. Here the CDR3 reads CASSQTPGLAEDADTQYF. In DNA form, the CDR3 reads TGCGCCAGCAGCCAAACCCCGGGACTAGCGGAAGACGCAGATACGCAGTATTTT.

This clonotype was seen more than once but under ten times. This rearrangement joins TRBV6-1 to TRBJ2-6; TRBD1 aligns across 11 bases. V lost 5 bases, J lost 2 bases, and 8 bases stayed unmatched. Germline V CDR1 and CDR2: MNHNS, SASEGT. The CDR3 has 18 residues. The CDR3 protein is CASSRRPGQGAGANVLTF. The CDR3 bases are TGTGCCAGCAGTCGACGTCCGGGACAGGGGGCTGGGGCCAACGTCCTGACTTTC.

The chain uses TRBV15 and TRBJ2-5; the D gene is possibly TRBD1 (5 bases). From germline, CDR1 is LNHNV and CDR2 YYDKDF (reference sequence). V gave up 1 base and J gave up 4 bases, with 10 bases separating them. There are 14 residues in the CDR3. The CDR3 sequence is CATSRVTGPETQYF. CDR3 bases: TGTGCCACCAGCAGAGTTACAGGCCCAGAGACCCAGTACTTC.

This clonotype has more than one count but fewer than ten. The CDR3 reads CASSYSWGTSGYNEQFF. For the CDR3, the DNA is TGTGCCAGCAGTTACTCTTGGGGTACTAGCGGCTACAATGAGCAGTTCTTC. The rearrangement joins TRBV6-2 or TRBV6-3 to TRBJ2-1, with 8 positions matching TRBD2. This CDR3 region has 17 residues. J lost 3 bases, V lost 0 bases, and 7 bases had no gene match. Germline V gene sequence: CDR1 MNHEY, CDR2 SVGEGT.

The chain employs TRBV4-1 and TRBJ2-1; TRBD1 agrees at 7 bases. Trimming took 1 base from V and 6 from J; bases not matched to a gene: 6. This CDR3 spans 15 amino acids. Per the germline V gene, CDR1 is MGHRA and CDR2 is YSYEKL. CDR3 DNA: TGCGCCAGCAGCCAAGGGGACAGAGACTCCAATGAGCAGTTCTTC. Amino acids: CASSQGDRDSNEQFF.

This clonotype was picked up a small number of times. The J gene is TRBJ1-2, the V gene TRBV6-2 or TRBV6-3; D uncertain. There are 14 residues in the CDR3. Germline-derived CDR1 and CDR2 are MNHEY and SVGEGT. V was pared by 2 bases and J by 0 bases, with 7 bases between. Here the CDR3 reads CASSYGRSNYGYTF. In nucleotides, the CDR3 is TGTGCCAGCAGTTACGGCAGATCTAACTATGGCTACACCTTC.

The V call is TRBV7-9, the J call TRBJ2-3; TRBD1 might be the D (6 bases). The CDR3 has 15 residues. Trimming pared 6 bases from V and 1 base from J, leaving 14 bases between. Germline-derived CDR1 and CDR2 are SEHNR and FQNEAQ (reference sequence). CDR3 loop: CASRYSGEGTDTQYF. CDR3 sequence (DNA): TGTGCCAGCAGGTATTCAGGGGAAGGCACAGATACGCAGTATTTT.